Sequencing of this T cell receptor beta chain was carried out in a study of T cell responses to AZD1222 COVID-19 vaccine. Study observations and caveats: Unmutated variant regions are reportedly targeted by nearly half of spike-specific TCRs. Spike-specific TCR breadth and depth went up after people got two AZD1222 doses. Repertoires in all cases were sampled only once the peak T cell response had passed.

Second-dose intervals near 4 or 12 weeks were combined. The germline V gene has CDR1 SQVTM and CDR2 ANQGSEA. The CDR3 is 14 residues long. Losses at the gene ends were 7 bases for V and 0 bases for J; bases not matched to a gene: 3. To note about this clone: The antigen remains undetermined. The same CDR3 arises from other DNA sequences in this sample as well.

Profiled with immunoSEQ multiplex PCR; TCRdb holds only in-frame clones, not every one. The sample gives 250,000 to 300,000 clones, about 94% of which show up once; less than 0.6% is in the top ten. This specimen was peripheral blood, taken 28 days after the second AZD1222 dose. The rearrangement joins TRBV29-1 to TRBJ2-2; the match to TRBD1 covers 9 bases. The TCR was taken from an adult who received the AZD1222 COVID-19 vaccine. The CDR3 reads CSARTGANTGELFF. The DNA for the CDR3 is TGCAGCGCCCGGACAGGGGCGAACACCGGGGAGCTGTTTTTT.